This TCR beta chain stems from a study of cytomegalovirus exposure and HLA in healthy donors. Study at large: One earlier analysis, a look at around 170 million T cells, found roughly 110 million unique TCR beta sequences.

Germline V gene data show CDR1 as SGHTA and CDR2 as FQGNSA. V was clipped by 1 base and J by 1 base; unmatched bases: 2. This CDR3 contains 16 residues. Details on this clone: Its target is not known.

The PCR contained 60 Vbeta and 13 Jbeta primers. In the source study's methods: About 10 million of tens of millions of unique TCR beta chains were shared, per a later count. Profiling relied on immunoSEQ multiplex PCR, and the TCRdb table lists in-frame clones only, not all of them. For V, J and clone size, that table is used; D and trimming come from the DNA. The repertoire holds roughly 190,000 clones, 79% seen once, with more than 1.5% in the top ten. Study-wide results and limits: 164 TCR beta chains were listed as cytomegalovirus-associated. Cytomegalovirus status was reportedly diagnosed by the classifier with high sensitivity and specificity.

The gene calls are TRBV7-2 and TRBJ2-2, with TRBD2 matching 8 bases. Sequenced: PBMCs. This TCR came from a girl aged 5-17 years in good health and CMV-seropositive. As DNA, the CDR3 is TGTGCCAGCAGCTTAGTGAGCGGGGGGAACACCGGGGAGCTGTTTTTT. Its translation: CASSLVSGGNTGELFF.